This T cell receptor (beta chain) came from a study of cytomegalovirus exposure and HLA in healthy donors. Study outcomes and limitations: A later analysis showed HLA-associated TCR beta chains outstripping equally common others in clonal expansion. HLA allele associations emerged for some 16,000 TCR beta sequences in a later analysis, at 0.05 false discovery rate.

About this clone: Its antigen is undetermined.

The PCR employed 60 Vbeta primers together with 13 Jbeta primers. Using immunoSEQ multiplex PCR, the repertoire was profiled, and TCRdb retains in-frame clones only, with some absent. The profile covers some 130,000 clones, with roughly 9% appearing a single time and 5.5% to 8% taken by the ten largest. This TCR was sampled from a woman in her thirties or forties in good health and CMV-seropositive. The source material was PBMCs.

In DNA, the CDR3 is TGTGCCAGCAGTCGGACATCCACTTCCTACGAGCAGTACTTC. This codes for CASSRTSTSYEQYF. This chain links TRBV6-5 with TRBJ2-7, with D tentatively TRBD1 (5 bases). Germline V gene data show CDR1 as MNHEY and CDR2 as SVGAGI. This CDR3 has 14 residues. Trimming removed 5 bases from V and 1 base from J, with 12 bases in between.